Listed below are T cell receptor beta chains from one sample, sequenced in a study of T-cell memory formation after mild COVID-19. Each CDR3 protein gets one entry after TCRdb re-called the 5' RACE reads with MiXCR. Among around 200,000 distinct CDR3 sequences, more than 9% were seen once, and the ten largest hold roughly 3%. The specimen was PBMCs or a T cell subset sorted from them (not recorded which). These receptor sequences come from a man aged 18 to 29 who had mild COVID-19 (a few samples of this study predate the infection). Cell type and time point are not known. CDR3s include the opening cysteine and the closing phenylalanine or tryptophan. D genes are given only for firm matches. Some rows have no size entry. The others give once, few or many, or a class for an expanded clone.

V gene	J gene	clone size	D gene	CDR3 DNA	CDR3 protein
TRBV20-1	TRBJ2-1	few	TRBD2	TGCAGTGCCGGGGGGGCCCAGGGACGCCGAAGGAATGAGCAGTTCTTC	CSAGGAQGRRRNEQFF
TRBV7-2	TRBJ1-5	few	NA	TGTGCCAGCAGCCCCCACTATCAGCCCCAGCATTTT	CASSPHYQPQHF
TRBV4-3	TRBJ2-7	once	TRBD1	TGCGCCAGCAGCCAAGCGGTCTCATATAGGACAGGGCGCGAGCAGTACTTC	CASSQAVSYRTGREQYF
TRBV3-1	TRBJ1-1	few	NA	TGTGCCAGCAGTCACAGGGTAGGGGTCACTGAAGCTTTCTTT	CASSHRVGVTEAFF
TRBV7-2	TRBJ1-2	few	NA	TGTGCCAGCAGCTTAGGTCCGGGGTTGAACTATGGCTACACCTTC	CASSLGPGLNYGYTF
TRBV20-1	TRBJ2-1	NA	TRBD2	TGCAGTGCTAGAGGTGGGACTAGCGGGGCGTTCTACAATGAGCAGTTCTTC	CSARGGTSGAFYNEQFF
TRBV19	TRBJ2-2	many	NA	TGTGCCAGTAGTACAATCCTCAGGGGAGGCACCGGGGAGCTGTTTTTT	CASSTILRGGTGELFF
TRBV6-2/TRBV6-3	TRBJ1-1	few	NA	TGTGCCAGCAGGCCCCTCCGGGACACTGAAGCTTTCTTT	CASRPLRDTEAFF
TRBV20-1	TRBJ2-7	few	NA	TGCAGTGCTAGACTATGGACGGGGGAGCAGTACTTC	CSARLWTGEQYF
TRBV30	TRBJ2-6	NA	NA	TGTGCCGCTTGGGCGCCCTCCGGGGCCAACGTCCTGACTTTC	CAAWAPSGANVLTF
TRBV7-3	TRBJ2-6	NA	TRBD1	TGTGCCAGCAGCTCCGACTCAGGGGGCGCAAGGGGAGCCAACGTCCTGACTTTC	CASSSDSGGARGANVLTF
TRBV7-2	TRBJ1-2	NA	TRBD1	TGTGCCAGCAGCTTCAGGACAGGGGGATTAAACTATGGCTACACCTTC	CASSFRTGGLNYGYTF
TRBV5-1	TRBJ2-2	NA	NA	TGCGCCAGCAGCTTGGCGCCGCAGGGGTACGGGGAGCTGTTTTTT	CASSLAPQGYGELFF
TRBV9	TRBJ2-5	few	NA	TGTGCCAGCAGCTTCGGACTGGAACAAGAGACCCAGTACTTC	CASSFGLEQETQYF
TRBV7-2	TRBJ1-1	few	NA	TGTGCCAGCAGCAACAAGCATCTCACTGAAGCTTTCTTT	CASSNKHLTEAFF
TRBV15	TRBJ1-5	once	NA	TGTGCCACCAGCAGAGAGGCAGGGTCGGACAATCAGCCCCAGCATTTT	CATSREAGSDNQPQHF
TRBV20-1	TRBJ2-5	few	NA	TGCAGTGCTAGTCTACTAGAAGGGGGGACCCAGTACTTC	CSASLLEGGTQYF
TRBV9	TRBJ2-3	few	NA	TGTGCCAGCAGCTCCCCTGGGGGAGATACGCAGTATTTT	CASSSPGGDTQYF
TRBV13	TRBJ2-1	NA	NA	TGTGCCAGCAGCTTCTTGACTGAGCAGTTCTTC	CASSFLTEQFF
TRBV7-2	TRBJ2-7	NA	TRBD1	TGTGCCAGCAGCGGACGGGACAGCTACGAGCAGTACTTC	CASSGRDSYEQYF
TRBV20-1	TRBJ1-5	NA	NA	TGCAGTGCTAGTGAACCACAGGGAATGCAGCCCCAGCATTTT	CSASEPQGMQPQHF
TRBV5-1	TRBJ1-2	few	NA	TGCGCCAGCAGCTTTGATGCGGCCAACTATGGCTACACCTTC	CASSFDAANYGYTF
TRBV12-3/TRBV12-4	TRBJ2-5	few	NA	TGTGCCAGCAGTTCAACCACTGGGACCCAGTACTTC	CASSSTTGTQYF
TRBV21-1	TRBJ1-5	few	NA	TGTGCCAGCACGGGACAGGACGGTCAGCCCCAGCATTTT	CASTGQDGQPQHF
TRBV5-5	TRBJ2-1	NA	TRBD1	TGTGCCAGCAGCTCCGGGACAGGGTCCTACAATGAGCAGTTCTTC	CASSSGTGSYNEQFF
TRBV5-1	TRBJ2-1	few	TRBD2	TGCGCCAGCAGCTTTGAGCGGGGGGCCGTACTCTACAATGAGCAGTTCTTC	CASSFERGAVLYNEQFF
TRBV12-3/TRBV12-4	TRBJ1-1	many	NA	TGTGCCAGCAGTCCTGGACCGATGAACACTGAAGCTTTCTTT	CASSPGPMNTEAFF
TRBV10-3	TRBJ1-5	NA	TRBD1	TGTGCCATCAGGGGACAGATCAATCAGCCCCAGCATTTT	CAIRGQINQPQHF
TRBV5-1	TRBJ2-5	few	TRBD2	TGCGCCAGCAGCTACATACCGGGACTAGAAAAGACCCAGTACTTC	CASSYIPGLEKTQYF
TRBV3-1	TRBJ2-7	NA	TRBD1	TGTGCCAGCAGCTTTGGGACAGGGACGCGCGAGCAGTACTTC	CASSFGTGTREQYF
TRBV2	TRBJ2-5	NA	NA	TGTGCCAGCAGTGAAGCGCCGTGGGGAGAGACCCAGTACTTC	CASSEAPWGETQYF
TRBV6-5	TRBJ1-5	few	TRBD1	TGTGCCAGCAGTCGTACAGGGGCGAATCAGCCCCAGCATTTT	CASSRTGANQPQHF
TRBV6-5	TRBJ2-4	few	NA	TGTGCCAGCAAGGGGTTAGCCAAAAACATTCAGTACTTC	CASKGLAKNIQYF
TRBV6-2/TRBV6-3	TRBJ2-3	NA	TRBD2	TGTGCCAGCATGGGGAGGGGCTCCACAGATACGCAGTATTTT	CASMGRGSTDTQYF
TRBV6-2/TRBV6-3	TRBJ1-1	NA	NA	TGTGCCAGCAGTTACCGTGGGGATGAAGCTTTCTTT	CASSYRGDEAFF
TRBV7-2	TRBJ2-5	few	TRBD2	TGTGCCAGCAGCGCGACTAGCGGGGGAGGAGAGACCCAGTACTTC	CASSATSGGGETQYF
TRBV4-3	TRBJ2-1	few	TRBD1	TGCGCCAGCAGCTACTACCCCGGGACAGGGAGGGATGAGCAGTTCTTC	CASSYYPGTGRDEQFF
TRBV7-9	TRBJ2-2	NA	NA	TGTGCCAGCAGCTTATTGGAGGACAGCCGAGGGGCCGGGGAGCTGTTTTTT	CASSLLEDSRGAGELFF
TRBV6-5	TRBJ1-5	NA	NA	TGTGCCAGCAGGGTCAGTAGCAATCAGCCCCAGCATTTT	CASRVSSNQPQHF
TRBV4-2	TRBJ2-5	few	TRBD2	TGTGCCAGCAGCCTGGGTATCGGGGGGCAAGAGACCCAGTACTTC	CASSLGIGGQETQYF
TRBV18	TRBJ2-1	many	TRBD2	TGTGCCAGCTCGCTAGCGGGGGGGGCCTACAATGAGCAGTTCTTC	CASSLAGGAYNEQFF
TRBV20-1	TRBJ2-3	few	NA	TGCAGTGCTAGAGTTTTGGAAGTTCGCACAGATACGCAGTATTTT	CSARVLEVRTDTQYF
TRBV7-3	TRBJ2-1	many	NA	TGTGCCAGCAGCCCGCGGAGCCGCGGGGAGCAGTTCTTC	CASSPRSRGEQFF
TRBV2	TRBJ1-1	NA	NA	TGTGCCAGCAATCAACCGGGACAACTGAACACTGAAGCTTTCTTT	CASNQPGQLNTEAFF
TRBV12-3/TRBV12-4	TRBJ2-3	few	TRBD2	TGTGCCAGCGCGGGACTAGCGGGGGCCACAGATACGCAGTATTTT	CASAGLAGATDTQYF
TRBV6-2/TRBV6-3	TRBJ2-5	NA	NA	TGTGCCAGCACCCAACAGGGGAGGCAGACCCAGTACTTC	CASTQQGRQTQYF
TRBV6-2/TRBV6-3	TRBJ2-4	NA	NA	TGTGCCAGCAGTTACGAAAGGTTAGCCGTTCGAAACATTCAGTACTTC	CASSYERLAVRNIQYF
TRBV5-1	TRBJ2-2	NA	NA	TGCGCCAGCAGGGTCGGGACGAACACCGGGGAGCTGTTTTTT	CASRVGTNTGELFF
TRBV4-3	TRBJ2-5	many	NA	TGCGCCAGCAGCCAAGAACCGGGACCTGGGGGGACCCAGTACTTC	CASSQEPGPGGTQYF
TRBV4-2	TRBJ2-7	NA	NA	TGTGCCAGCAGCCAACACGACACGAAGCCGCCGACCTACGAGCAGTACTTC	CASSQHDTKPPTYEQYF
TRBV7-3	TRBJ1-1	NA	NA	TGTGCCAGCAGCTTATTTGGAGGGAGCAACACTGAAGCTTTCTTT	CASSLFGGSNTEAFF
TRBV5-1	TRBJ2-1	few	TRBD1	TGCGCCAGCACCCGGACAGGGTTTTGGGAGCAGTTCTTC	CASTRTGFWEQFF
TRBV20-1	TRBJ1-5	few	NA	TGCAGTGCTAGATACGGGGATAGCAATCAGCCCCAGCATTTT	CSARYGDSNQPQHF
TRBV10-3	TRBJ1-5	few	NA	TGTGCCACGGAACAGGGAGGCAATCAGCCCCAGCATTTT	CATEQGGNQPQHF
TRBV5-1	TRBJ1-1	few	NA	TGCGCCAGCAGTTCGACAGCGGTGAACACTGAAGCTTTCTTT	CASSSTAVNTEAFF